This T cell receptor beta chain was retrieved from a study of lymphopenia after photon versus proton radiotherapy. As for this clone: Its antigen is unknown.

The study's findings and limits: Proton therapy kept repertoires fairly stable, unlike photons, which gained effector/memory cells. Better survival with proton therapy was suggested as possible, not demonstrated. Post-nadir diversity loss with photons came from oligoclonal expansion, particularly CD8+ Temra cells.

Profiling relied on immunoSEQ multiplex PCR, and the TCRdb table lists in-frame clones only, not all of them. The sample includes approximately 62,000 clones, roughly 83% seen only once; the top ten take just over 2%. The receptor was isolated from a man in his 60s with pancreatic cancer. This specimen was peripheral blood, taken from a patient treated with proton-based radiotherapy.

The chain's CDR3 is CASSLPIFVTNEKLFF. The CDR3 DNA is TGTGCCAGCAGCCTGCCAATTTTCGTAACTAATGAAAAACTGTTTTTT. This chain joins TRBV5-6 and TRBJ1-4, with no clear D. CDR1 SGHDT and CDR2 YYEEEE come from the germline V gene. The CDR3 is 16 residues long. V lost 4 bases to trimming and J lost 1 base, with 14 bases between them.